The rows below give T cell receptor beta chains drawn from one sample of a study of blood T cell repertoires in COVID-19. Data came from immunoSEQ multiplex PCR; TCRdb stores just in-frame clones and leaves some out. The profile shows approximately 220,000 clones, about four fifths of them singletons. The material sequenced was PBMCs or T cells enriched from blood (not recorded which). The receptors stem from a woman aged 45-59 years who had been exposed to COVID-19. Each CDR3 is given with its conserved first and last residue. Fields, in order: V gene, clone size, J gene, D gene, CDR3 DNA, CDR3 protein. A D gene is named only where the DNA matches it firmly. Not every row has a clone size; where given, it reads once, few, many or a size class.

v_call: TRBV28
clone_size: -
j_call: TRBJ1-2
d_call: TRBD1
cdr3_nt: TGTGCCAGCAGTACCGGGACAGGGCTGTTCTATGGCTACACCTTC
cdr3_aa: CASSTGTGLFYGYTF

v_call: TRBV7-8
clone_size: -
j_call: TRBJ1-1
d_call: -
cdr3_nt: TGTGCCAGCAGCTTAGGGCAGAACACTGAAGCTTTCTTT
cdr3_aa: CASSLGQNTEAFF

v_call: TRBV10-1
clone_size: -
j_call: TRBJ2-7
d_call: -
cdr3_nt: TGCGCCGCCCTTTGCAGGGGCCGGTACGAGCAGTACTTC
cdr3_aa: CAALCRGRYEQYF

v_call: TRBV2
clone_size: few
j_call: TRBJ2-3
d_call: TRBD2
cdr3_nt: TGTGCCAGCAGGACGGGAGGGCCTAACCCCACAGATACGCAGTATTTT
cdr3_aa: CASRTGGPNPTDTQYF

v_call: TRBV5-1
clone_size: -
j_call: TRBJ1-1
d_call: TRBD1
cdr3_nt: TGCGCCAGCAGCGCCGGGGGACAGGGCCTAACTGAAGCTTTCTTT
cdr3_aa: CASSAGGQGLTEAFF

v_call: TRBV5-1
clone_size: few
j_call: TRBJ1-2
d_call: -
cdr3_nt: TGCGCCAGCAGCCTGGACCCCGGAGGGGTTAACTATGGCTACACCTTC
cdr3_aa: CASSLDPGGVNYGYTF

v_call: TRBV5-1
clone_size: -
j_call: TRBJ2-1
d_call: -
cdr3_nt: TGCGCCAGCAGCCCAGACACCTTCCATGAGCAGTTCTTC
cdr3_aa: CASSPDTFHEQFF

v_call: TRBV18
clone_size: -
j_call: TRBJ2-3
d_call: TRBD2
cdr3_nt: TGTGCCAGCTCACCAGCAGCGGGGGGTAATACGCAGTATTTT
cdr3_aa: CASSPAAGGNTQYF

v_call: TRBV7-8
clone_size: -
j_call: TRBJ2-2
d_call: TRBD2
cdr3_nt: TGTGCCAGCAGCTTACAGCGGGGCTTAACCGGGGAGCTGTTTTTT
cdr3_aa: CASSLQRGLTGELFF

v_call: TRBV7-9
clone_size: few
j_call: TRBJ1-4
d_call: -
cdr3_nt: TGTGCCAGCAGCAGGGGTGACTTTAATGAAAAACTGTTTTTT
cdr3_aa: CASSRGDFNEKLFF

v_call: TRBV5-4
clone_size: -
j_call: TRBJ1-1
d_call: -
cdr3_nt: TGTGCCAGCAGCTCTTACATTGCGGGCACTGAAGCTTTCTTT
cdr3_aa: CASSSYIAGTEAFF

v_call: TRBV5-1
clone_size: few
j_call: TRBJ1-1
d_call: -
cdr3_nt: TGCGCCAGCAGCTTGGATGGCAGTATTGAAGCTTTCTTT
cdr3_aa: CASSLDGSIEAFF

v_call: TRBV5-6
clone_size: -
j_call: TRBJ1-5
d_call: TRBD1
cdr3_nt: TGTGCCAGCAGCTTACTGAGACAGGGAGGTCAGCCCCAGCATTTT
cdr3_aa: CASSLLRQGGQPQHF

v_call: TRBV5-1
clone_size: few
j_call: TRBJ1-3
d_call: -
cdr3_nt: TGCGCCAGCAGCCTCAGGGGCTCTGGAAACACCATATATTTT
cdr3_aa: CASSLRGSGNTIYF

v_call: TRBV6-5
clone_size: -
j_call: TRBJ1-1
d_call: TRBD1
cdr3_nt: TGTGCCAGCAGACTCCGGACAGGATTGAACACTGAAGCTTTCTTT
cdr3_aa: CASRLRTGLNTEAFF

v_call: TRBV6-5
clone_size: once
j_call: TRBJ2-1
d_call: -
cdr3_nt: TGTGCCAGCAGACGGGGGGCCGGTGAGCAGTTCTTC
cdr3_aa: CASRRGAGEQFF

v_call: TRBV9
clone_size: -
j_call: TRBJ2-3
d_call: TRBD1
cdr3_nt: TGTGCCAGCAGCGCCCGGGACAGGGCTCCAGATACGCAGTATTTT
cdr3_aa: CASSARDRAPDTQYF

v_call: TRBV7-2
clone_size: -
j_call: TRBJ1-3
d_call: -
cdr3_nt: TGTGCCAGCAGCCAAGGGGTCTCTGGAAACACCATATATTTT
cdr3_aa: CASSQGVSGNTIYF

v_call: TRBV6-5
clone_size: -
j_call: TRBJ2-1
d_call: TRBD1
cdr3_nt: TGTGCCAGCAGTTTCACAGGGGGTAGAAAGTTCTTC
cdr3_aa: CASSFTGGRKFF

v_call: TRBV19
clone_size: -
j_call: TRBJ1-5
d_call: -
cdr3_nt: TGTGCCAGTACCCCAGGGTCGCGGGAGCAGCCCCAGCATTTT
cdr3_aa: CASTPGSREQPQHF

v_call: TRBV14
clone_size: -
j_call: TRBJ1-6
d_call: -
cdr3_nt: TGTGCCAGCAGCCTACAGGGTCTCCCCCTTAACTATAGCTCCTATAATTCACCCCTCCACTTT
cdr3_aa: CASSLQGLPLNYSSYNSPLHF

v_call: TRBV6-4
clone_size: -
j_call: TRBJ1-6
d_call: -
cdr3_nt: TGTGCCAGCAGTAGGGACAACTCCTATAATTCACCCCTCCACTTT
cdr3_aa: CASSRDNSYNSPLHF

v_call: TRBV29-1
clone_size: -
j_call: TRBJ1-1
d_call: TRBD1
cdr3_nt: TGCAGCGCGGGGGACAGCAAAGCTTTCTTT
cdr3_aa: CSAGDSKAFF

v_call: TRBV30
clone_size: once
j_call: TRBJ1-4
d_call: -
cdr3_nt: TGTGCCTGGAGAGCCGCAGGGGCTTTTGAAAAACTGTTTTTT
cdr3_aa: CAWRAAGAFEKLFF

v_call: TRBV4-3
clone_size: -
j_call: TRBJ2-5
d_call: TRBD1
cdr3_nt: TGCGCCAGCAGCCAAGATCCCGGGACAGAAGAGACCCAGTACTTC
cdr3_aa: CASSQDPGTEETQYF

v_call: TRBV9
clone_size: -
j_call: TRBJ2-1
d_call: TRBD2
cdr3_nt: TGTGCCAGCAGCGTAGTCATCAGCGGGGGGGAGAATGAGCAGTTCTTC
cdr3_aa: CASSVVISGGENEQFF

v_call: TRBV7-8
clone_size: -
j_call: TRBJ2-7
d_call: -
cdr3_nt: TGTGCCAGCAGCTTCCCCGGGGGGCGCGTGGGGTCCTACGAGCAGTACTTC
cdr3_aa: CASSFPGGRVGSYEQYF

v_call: TRBV4-3
clone_size: -
j_call: TRBJ2-7
d_call: TRBD1
cdr3_nt: TGCGCCAGCAGCCAAGATTTGGGGACAGGGTCGGACTACGAGCAGTACTTC
cdr3_aa: CASSQDLGTGSDYEQYF

v_call: TRBV7-2
clone_size: -
j_call: TRBJ1-2
d_call: TRBD1
cdr3_nt: TGTGCCAGCAGCAAGGACAGGGTCGGCTACACCTTC
cdr3_aa: CASSKDRVGYTF

v_call: TRBV7-2
clone_size: once
j_call: TRBJ1-3
d_call: TRBD1
cdr3_nt: TGTGCCAGCAGCTTAACACGACAGGGGGCGGCTGGAAACACCATATATTTT
cdr3_aa: CASSLTRQGAAGNTIYF

v_call: TRBV5-8
clone_size: -
j_call: TRBJ2-5
d_call: TRBD2
cdr3_nt: TGTGCCAGCAGTCCGACTAGCGGGGGCGGAGAGACCCAGTACTTC
cdr3_aa: CASSPTSGGGETQYF

v_call: TRBV9
clone_size: -
j_call: TRBJ2-3
d_call: TRBD2
cdr3_nt: TGTGCCAGCAGCTCTCGGACTAGCGCCACAGATACGCAGTATTTT
cdr3_aa: CASSSRTSATDTQYF

v_call: TRBV3-1/TRBV3-2
clone_size: few
j_call: TRBJ1-2
d_call: -
cdr3_nt: TGTGCCAGCAGCCAAGACGGAGGCTATGGCTACACCTTC
cdr3_aa: CASSQDGGYGYTF

v_call: TRBV27
clone_size: -
j_call: TRBJ1-2
d_call: TRBD1
cdr3_nt: TGTGCCAGCAGTTGGGACAGGGGTGACTATGGCTACACCTTC
cdr3_aa: CASSWDRGDYGYTF

v_call: TRBV11-2
clone_size: -
j_call: TRBJ2-5
d_call: TRBD1
cdr3_nt: TGTGCCAGCAGCACGTACAGGGGGCCTCAAGAGACCCAGTACTTC
cdr3_aa: CASSTYRGPQETQYF

v_call: TRBV6-1
clone_size: -
j_call: TRBJ2-7
d_call: -
cdr3_nt: TGTGCCAGCAGTGAGGAGGGCGGGGTCTCCTTTCCTGTTGCCGAGCAGTACTTC
cdr3_aa: CASSEEGGVSFPVAEQYF

v_call: TRBV10-3
clone_size: -
j_call: TRBJ2-6
d_call: -
cdr3_nt: TGTGCCATCAGTGAGGGGCCGAGGGCCAACGTCCTGACTTTC
cdr3_aa: CAISEGPRANVLTF

v_call: TRBV19
clone_size: -
j_call: TRBJ2-1
d_call: TRBD2
cdr3_nt: TGTGCCAGTAGGCTAGCGGGGGGAAATGAGCAGTTCTTC
cdr3_aa: CASRLAGGNEQFF

v_call: TRBV28
clone_size: -
j_call: TRBJ1-6
d_call: -
cdr3_nt: TGTGCCAGCACCACGGACAGTAGCTCCTATAATTCACCCCTCCACTTT
cdr3_aa: CASTTDSSSYNSPLHF

v_call: TRBV6-4
clone_size: -
j_call: TRBJ1-2
d_call: -
cdr3_nt: TGTGCCAGCAGTCCAGAGGGGGACTATGGCTACACCTTC
cdr3_aa: CASSPEGDYGYTF

v_call: TRBV5-5
clone_size: -
j_call: TRBJ1-1
d_call: -
cdr3_nt: TGTGCCAGCAGCTCCAATCTAGTGAACACTGAAGCTTTCTTT
cdr3_aa: CASSSNLVNTEAFF

v_call: TRBV19
clone_size: -
j_call: TRBJ1-6
d_call: -
cdr3_nt: TGTGCCAGTAGTACGGGGGGCTATAATTCACCCCTCCACTTT
cdr3_aa: CASSTGGYNSPLHF

v_call: TRBV11-3
clone_size: -
j_call: TRBJ2-2
d_call: -
cdr3_nt: TGTGCCAGCAGCCTAGGCGGTAGCGGCAACACCGGGGAGCTGTTTTTT
cdr3_aa: CASSLGGSGNTGELFF

v_call: TRBV18
clone_size: -
j_call: TRBJ1-1
d_call: -
cdr3_nt: TGTGCCAGCTCACGGACCGGGACACAGAACACTGAAGCTTTCTTT
cdr3_aa: CASSRTGTQNTEAFF

v_call: TRBV6-2/TRBV6-3
clone_size: once
j_call: TRBJ1-2
d_call: -
cdr3_nt: TGTGCCAGCAGCCATGGTAGCGGCTACACCTTC
cdr3_aa: CASSHGSGYTF

v_call: TRBV10-3
clone_size: -
j_call: TRBJ2-5
d_call: TRBD1
cdr3_nt: TGTGCCATCAGTGAGACCCCCCTCACAGGGGGATCGGTGACCCAGTACTTC
cdr3_aa: CAISETPLTGGSVTQYF

v_call: TRBV7-2
clone_size: once
j_call: TRBJ2-5
d_call: TRBD2
cdr3_nt: TGTGCCAGCAGCAGCCAGCGGGGCCCCCAAGAGACCCAGTACTTC
cdr3_aa: CASSSQRGPQETQYF

v_call: TRBV3-1/TRBV3-2
clone_size: -
j_call: TRBJ1-3
d_call: TRBD1
cdr3_nt: TGTGCCAGCAGGGATAGGGGGCTGAGCGGAAACACCATATATTTT
cdr3_aa: CASRDRGLSGNTIYF

v_call: TRBV6-5
clone_size: -
j_call: TRBJ2-7
d_call: TRBD1
cdr3_nt: TGTGCCAGCAGACCAGACAGGGGCTCCTACGAGCAGTACTTC
cdr3_aa: CASRPDRGSYEQYF

v_call: TRBV2
clone_size: -
j_call: TRBJ1-4
d_call: TRBD1
cdr3_nt: TGTGCCAGCGGACAGGGACGGATTAATGAAAAACTGTTTTTT
cdr3_aa: CASGQGRINEKLFF

v_call: TRBV10-3
clone_size: -
j_call: TRBJ2-1
d_call: -
cdr3_nt: TGTGCCATCAGGTCGACTCCCGACGGCGATGAGCAGTTCTTC
cdr3_aa: CAIRSTPDGDEQFF